This T cell receptor beta chain was obtained from a study of identical twins. With no exceptions, donors were healthy Caucasians. MiXCR, run by TCRdb on the 5' RACE reads, gives a single entry per CDR3 protein. The data contain 260,000 or so distinct CDR3 sequences, 7.5% of them singletons. The CDR3 covers 15 residues. Germline V lookup: CDR1 LNHNV, CDR2 YYDKDF (reference sequence). The V gene lost 0 bases and the J gene lost 2 bases, with 10 bases spanning the gap. General study points: Findings depended on cross-sectional statistics rather than tracking the same donors.

This clonotype showed up many times. The antigen remains unidentified. This sample was shared with a second study, whose subject was yellow fever vaccine responses in identical twins.

The TCR was taken from a woman aged 18-29 years in good health. The chain couples TRBV15 to TRBJ2-5, with unresolved D. The sequenced sample was CD8+ T cells sorted from blood. The CDR3 is CATSRDLQIQETQYF. The DNA of the CDR3 is TGTGCCACCAGCAGAGATTTACAGATACAAGAGACCCAGTACTTC.